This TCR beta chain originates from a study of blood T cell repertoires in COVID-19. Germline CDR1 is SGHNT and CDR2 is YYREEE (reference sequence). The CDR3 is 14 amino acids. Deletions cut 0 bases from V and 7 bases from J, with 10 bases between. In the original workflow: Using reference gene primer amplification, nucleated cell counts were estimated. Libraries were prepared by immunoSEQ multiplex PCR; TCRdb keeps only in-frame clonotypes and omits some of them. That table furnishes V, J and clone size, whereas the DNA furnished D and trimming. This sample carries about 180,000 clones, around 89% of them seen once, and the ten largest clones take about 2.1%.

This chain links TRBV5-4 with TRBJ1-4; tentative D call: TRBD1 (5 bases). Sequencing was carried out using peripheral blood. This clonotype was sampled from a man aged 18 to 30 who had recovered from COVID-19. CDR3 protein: CASSLERGGEKLFF. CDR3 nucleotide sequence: TGTGCCAGCAGCTTGGAAAGGGGAGGTGAAAAACTGTTTTTT.